This T cell receptor (beta chain) was identified during a study of blood T cell repertoires in COVID-19 (dated by TCRdb to about 2020). Notes on the research overall: Collaborator samples came from the United States, Italy and Spain and covered acute and convalescent phases of COVID-19. The material from the prospective study consisted of cDNA or gDNA derived from T cells, B-cell-depleted T cells, or PBMCs. Deeply sampled blood TCRbeta repertoires from subjects exposed to, actively infected with, or recovered from COVID-19 were included in the dataset. The repertoires were released in a freely available public database meant as a resource for research on the immune response to SARS-CoV-2. The samples were drawn from two sources: the first 160 participants of the ongoing ImmuneRACE study, and over 950 subjects contributed by 6 global collaborators. The sample metadata nearly always contained a de-identified subject ID, COVID-19 status, age in years and sex. HLA class I and class II types, where available, came from metadata supplied by the sample provider rather than from assay-based typing. Study-level results and caveats: The quantity of clinical and demographic metadata differed by source and by participant and was supplied without curation.

Each collaborating institution followed its own protocols to collect whole blood in K2EDTA tubes. For TCRbeta analysis, collaborators shipped samples in one of three forms: frozen whole blood, isolated PBMCs, or DNA extracted from either of those sample types. The immunoSEQ Assay, a bias-controlled multiplex PCR, was used to amplify TCRbeta CDR3 regions from genomic DNA. Per the original workflow: Within the assay, amplification of reference gene primers was used to estimate how many nucleated cells each sample contained. To quantify the absolute abundance of each unique TCRbeta CDR3 rearrangement, sequence reads were collapsed and filtered. For each sample, productive Simpson clonality was calculated by taking the square root of Simpson's diversity index across productive rearrangements. The table was pulled from immuneACCESS by TCRdb, which kept in-frame rearrangements only. Such tables lose some clones; where checked, under half of the loss comes from unresolved V genes, and the rest has no known cause. Clone size and V and J calls were adopted from that table, with D and trimming inferred from the DNA. Recorded for this sample are more than 95,000 clones; about 85% of them occurred a single time. Roughly 6.7% of the sample is held by the ten biggest clonotypes.

The germline V gene (reference sequence) specifies GTSNPN as CDR1 and SVGIG as CDR2. Trimming removed 4 bases from V and 7 bases from J, leaving 14 bases between the germline ends. From the cysteine up to the phenylalanine, the CDR3 has a length of 13 residues. The DNA shown is the 39-base CDR3, in frame from base 1. Of note for this clone: The target of this receptor is not known. Qualities for individual bases were not recorded, and no much larger clone is one base off.

Here the chain combines TRBV30 and TRBJ2-4; matching of 5 bases hints at TRBD1 as the D gene. The receptor was derived from a man aged 80 or over with active or convalescent COVID-19. The specimen was peripheral blood. This receptor has the CDR3 CAWIPQGGNIQYF. The DNA reads as follows: TGTGCCTGGATCCCCCAGGGTGGGAACATTCAGTACTTC.